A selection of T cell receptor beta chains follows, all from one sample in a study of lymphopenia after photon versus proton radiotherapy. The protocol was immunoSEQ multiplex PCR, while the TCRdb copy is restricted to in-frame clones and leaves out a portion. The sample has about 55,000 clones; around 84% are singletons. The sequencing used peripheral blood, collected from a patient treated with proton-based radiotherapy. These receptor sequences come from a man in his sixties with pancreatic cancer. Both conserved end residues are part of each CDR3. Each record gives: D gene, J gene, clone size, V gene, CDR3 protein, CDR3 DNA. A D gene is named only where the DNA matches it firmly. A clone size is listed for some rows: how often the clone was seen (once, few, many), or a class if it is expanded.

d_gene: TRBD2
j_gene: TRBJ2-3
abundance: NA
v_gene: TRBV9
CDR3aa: CASSSGTSGKDDTQYF
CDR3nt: TGTGCCAGCAGCTCTGGGACTAGCGGCAAGGACGATACGCAGTATTTT

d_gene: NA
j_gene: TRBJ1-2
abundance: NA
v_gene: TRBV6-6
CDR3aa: CASNPDRVGGYTF
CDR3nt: TGTGCCAGCAATCCCGACCGGGTGGGAGGCTACACCTTC

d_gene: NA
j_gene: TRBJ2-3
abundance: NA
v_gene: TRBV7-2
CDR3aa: CASSSLGGTGTDTQYF
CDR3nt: TGTGCCAGCAGCTCCCTGGGCGGGACTGGCACAGATACGCAGTATTTT

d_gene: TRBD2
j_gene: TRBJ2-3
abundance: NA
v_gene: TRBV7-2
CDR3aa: CASSPSGLATTDTQYF
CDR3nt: TGTGCCAGCAGCCCCAGCGGACTAGCGACCACAGATACGCAGTATTTT

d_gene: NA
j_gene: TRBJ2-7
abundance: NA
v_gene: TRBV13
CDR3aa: CASSPMYEQYF
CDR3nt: TGTGCCAGCAGCCCCATGTACGAGCAGTACTTC

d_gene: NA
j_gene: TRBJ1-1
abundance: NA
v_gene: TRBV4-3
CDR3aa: CASSRDTEAFF
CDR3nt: TGCGCCAGCAGCCGCGACACTGAAGCTTTCTTT

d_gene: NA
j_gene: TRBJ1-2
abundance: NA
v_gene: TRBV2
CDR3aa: CASRTRGQHGYTF
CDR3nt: TGTGCCAGCAGGACCCGAGGACAGCATGGCTACACCTTC

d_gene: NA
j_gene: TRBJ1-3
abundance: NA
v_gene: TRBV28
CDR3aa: CASSWPGGNTIYF
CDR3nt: TGTGCCAGCAGTTGGCCAGGGGGAAACACCATATATTTT

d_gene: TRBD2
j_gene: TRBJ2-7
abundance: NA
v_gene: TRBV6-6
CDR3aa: CASRQRESYEQYF
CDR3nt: TGTGCCAGCAGACAGCGGGAGTCCTACGAGCAGTACTTC

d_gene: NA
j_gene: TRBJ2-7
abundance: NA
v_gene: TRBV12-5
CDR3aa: CASGLSVGEQYF
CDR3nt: TGTGCTAGTGGTTTGTCGGTGGGCGAGCAGTACTTC

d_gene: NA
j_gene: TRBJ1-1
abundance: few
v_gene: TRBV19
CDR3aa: CASRPGRHTEAFF
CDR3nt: TGTGCCAGTAGACCCGGACGGCACACTGAAGCTTTCTTT

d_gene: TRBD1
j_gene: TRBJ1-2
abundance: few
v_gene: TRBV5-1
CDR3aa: CASSSTSKDRDGYTF
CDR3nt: TGCGCCAGCAGTTCTACGTCGAAGGACAGGGATGGCTACACCTTC

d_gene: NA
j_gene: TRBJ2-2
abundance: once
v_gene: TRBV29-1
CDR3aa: CSVAAGPNTGELFF
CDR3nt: TGCAGCGTTGCGGCGGGGCCCAACACCGGGGAGCTGTTTTTT

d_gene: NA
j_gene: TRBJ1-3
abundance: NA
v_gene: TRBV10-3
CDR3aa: CAISEGLGISGNTIYF
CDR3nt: TGTGCCATCAGTGAGGGGTTGGGCATCTCTGGAAACACCATATATTTT

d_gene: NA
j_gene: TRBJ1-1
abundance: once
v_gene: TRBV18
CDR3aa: CASSPTGIPTEAFF
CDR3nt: TGTGCCAGCTCCCCCACAGGGATACCCACTGAAGCTTTCTTT

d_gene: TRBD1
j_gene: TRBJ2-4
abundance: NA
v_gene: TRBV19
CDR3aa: CASRGTGENIQYF
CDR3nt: TGTGCCAGTAGGGGGACAGGGGAAAACATTCAGTACTTC

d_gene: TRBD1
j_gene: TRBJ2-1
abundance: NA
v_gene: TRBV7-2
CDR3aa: CASSPRTGAYNEQFF
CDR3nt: TGTGCCAGCAGCCCCCGGACAGGGGCCTACAATGAGCAGTTCTTC

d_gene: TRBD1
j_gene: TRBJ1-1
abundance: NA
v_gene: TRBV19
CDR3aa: CASRPDRGNTEAFF
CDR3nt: TGTGCCAGTAGACCGGACAGGGGGAACACTGAAGCTTTCTTT

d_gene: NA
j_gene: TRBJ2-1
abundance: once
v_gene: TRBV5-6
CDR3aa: CASRSGTIYNEQFF
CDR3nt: TGTGCCAGCCGAAGCGGGACAATTTACAATGAGCAGTTCTTC

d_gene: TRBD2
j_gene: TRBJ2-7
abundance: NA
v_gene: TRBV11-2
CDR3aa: CASSLGRGGPYEQYF
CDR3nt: TGTGCCAGCAGCCTGGGGCGGGGGGGCCCCTACGAGCAGTACTTC

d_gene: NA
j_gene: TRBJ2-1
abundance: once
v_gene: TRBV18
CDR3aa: CASSPLDRYNEQFF
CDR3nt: TGTGCCAGCTCACCCCTAGACCGTTACAATGAGCAGTTCTTC

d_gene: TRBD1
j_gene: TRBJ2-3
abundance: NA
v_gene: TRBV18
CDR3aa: CASSISGTGGSDTQYF
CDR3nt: TGTGCCAGCTCAATTTCCGGGACAGGGGGCTCAGATACGCAGTATTTT

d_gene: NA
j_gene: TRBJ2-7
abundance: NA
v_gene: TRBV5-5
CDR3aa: CASSKAGDQPYEQYF
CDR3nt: TGTGCCAGCAGCAAGGCAGGGGACCAACCCTACGAGCAGTACTTC

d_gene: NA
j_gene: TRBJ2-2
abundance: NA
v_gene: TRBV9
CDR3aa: CASSATGNQVGELFF
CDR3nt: TGTGCCAGCAGCGCCACGGGAAATCAAGTCGGGGAGCTGTTTTTT

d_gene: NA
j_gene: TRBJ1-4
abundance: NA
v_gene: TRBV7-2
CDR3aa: CASSFSTAEKLFF
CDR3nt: TGTGCCAGCAGCTTCTCAACAGCTGAAAAACTGTTTTTT

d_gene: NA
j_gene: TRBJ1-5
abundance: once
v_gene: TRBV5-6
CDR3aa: CASSKTVLSNQPQHF
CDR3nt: TGTGCCAGCAGCAAGACAGTCCTTAGCAATCAGCCCCAGCATTTT

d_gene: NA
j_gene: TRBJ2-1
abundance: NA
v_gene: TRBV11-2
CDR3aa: CASSRRGDSHNEQFF
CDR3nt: TGTGCCAGCAGCCGCCGGGGGGACAGCCACAATGAGCAGTTCTTC

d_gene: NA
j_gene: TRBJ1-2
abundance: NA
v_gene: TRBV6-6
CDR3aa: CASRSSRASTKSGYTF
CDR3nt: TGTGCCAGCCGGTCATCGAGGGCCTCAACGAAGTCAGGCTACACCTTC

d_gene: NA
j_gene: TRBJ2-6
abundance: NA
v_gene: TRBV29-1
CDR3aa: CSVVWSGGANVLTF
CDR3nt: TGCAGCGTTGTCTGGTCTGGGGGGGCCAACGTCCTGACTTTC

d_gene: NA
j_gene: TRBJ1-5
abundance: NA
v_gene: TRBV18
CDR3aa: CASSPQVEQQPQHF
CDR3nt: TGTGCCAGCTCACCCCAGGTAGAGCAACAGCCCCAGCATTTT

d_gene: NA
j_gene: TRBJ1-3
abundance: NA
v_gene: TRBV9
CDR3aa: CASSTGGTGNTIYF
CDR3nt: TGTGCCAGCAGCACGGGGGGGACTGGAAACACCATATATTTT

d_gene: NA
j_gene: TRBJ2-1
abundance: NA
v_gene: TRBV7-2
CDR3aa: CASSLFSSRSYNEQFF
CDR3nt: TGTGCCAGCAGCTTATTTAGCTCTCGCTCCTACAATGAGCAGTTCTTC

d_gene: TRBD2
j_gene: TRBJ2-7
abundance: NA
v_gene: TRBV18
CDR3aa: CASSPRNLAGGPYEQYF
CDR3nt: TGTGCCAGCTCACCACGCAATCTGGCGGGAGGACCCTACGAGCAGTACTTC

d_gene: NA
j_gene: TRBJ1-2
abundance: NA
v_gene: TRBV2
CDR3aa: CASTRGANYGYTF
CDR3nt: TGTGCCAGCACCAGGGGAGCAAACTATGGCTACACCTTC

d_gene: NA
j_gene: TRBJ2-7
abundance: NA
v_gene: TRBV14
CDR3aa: CASSLHGSYEQYF
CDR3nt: TGTGCCAGCAGCCTTCACGGCTCCTACGAGCAGTACTTC

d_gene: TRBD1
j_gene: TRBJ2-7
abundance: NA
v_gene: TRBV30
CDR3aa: CAWRSGTGWHEQYF
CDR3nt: TGTGCCTGGAGATCCGGGACAGGGTGGCACGAGCAGTACTTC

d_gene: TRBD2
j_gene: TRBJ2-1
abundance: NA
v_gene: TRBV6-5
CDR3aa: CASSYRTSGTLNEQFF
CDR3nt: TGTGCCAGCAGTTACCGGACTAGCGGGACGTTGAATGAGCAGTTCTTC

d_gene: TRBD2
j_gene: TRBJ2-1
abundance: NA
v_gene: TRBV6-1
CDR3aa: CASSAREGPNEQFF
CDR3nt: TGTGCCAGCAGTGCCCGGGAGGGCCCCAATGAGCAGTTCTTC

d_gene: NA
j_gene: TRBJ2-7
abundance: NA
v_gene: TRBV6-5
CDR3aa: CASKRIQGTHEQYF
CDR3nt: TGTGCCAGCAAACGCATACAGGGTACCCACGAGCAGTACTTC

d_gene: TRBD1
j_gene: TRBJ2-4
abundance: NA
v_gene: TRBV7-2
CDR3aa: CASSFSTGGKNIQYF
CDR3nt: TGTGCCAGCAGCTTTAGTACAGGGGGTAAAAACATTCAGTACTTC

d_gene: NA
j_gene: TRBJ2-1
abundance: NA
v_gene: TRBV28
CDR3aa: CASSGVDTEQFF
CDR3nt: TGTGCCAGCAGTGGCGTTGACACTGAGCAGTTCTTC

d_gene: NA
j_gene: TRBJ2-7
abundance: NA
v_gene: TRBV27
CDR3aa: CACAPGASYEQYF
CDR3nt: TGTGCCTGTGCACCAGGAGCCTCCTACGAGCAGTACTTC

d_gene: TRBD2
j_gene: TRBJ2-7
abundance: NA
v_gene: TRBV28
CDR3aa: CASSKGLAGGYEQYF
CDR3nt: TGTGCCAGCAGTAAAGGACTAGCGGGAGGCTACGAGCAGTACTTC

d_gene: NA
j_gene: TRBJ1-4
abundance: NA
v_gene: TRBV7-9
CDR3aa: CASSKGPWATNEKLFF
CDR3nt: TGTGCCAGCAGCAAAGGGCCCTGGGCAACTAATGAAAAACTGTTTTTT

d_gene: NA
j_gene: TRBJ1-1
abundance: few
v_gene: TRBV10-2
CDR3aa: CASSVKGGVTEAFF
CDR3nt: TGCGCCAGCAGTGTTAAAGGGGGTGTCACTGAAGCTTTCTTT

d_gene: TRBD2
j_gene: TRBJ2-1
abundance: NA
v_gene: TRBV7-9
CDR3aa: CASSARASGLYNEQFF
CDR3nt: TGTGCCAGCAGCGCTCGGGCTAGCGGACTCTACAATGAGCAGTTCTTC

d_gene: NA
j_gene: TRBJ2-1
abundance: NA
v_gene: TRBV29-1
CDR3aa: CSVVLGLYEQFF
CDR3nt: TGCAGCGTCGTCCTAGGTTTATATGAGCAGTTCTTC